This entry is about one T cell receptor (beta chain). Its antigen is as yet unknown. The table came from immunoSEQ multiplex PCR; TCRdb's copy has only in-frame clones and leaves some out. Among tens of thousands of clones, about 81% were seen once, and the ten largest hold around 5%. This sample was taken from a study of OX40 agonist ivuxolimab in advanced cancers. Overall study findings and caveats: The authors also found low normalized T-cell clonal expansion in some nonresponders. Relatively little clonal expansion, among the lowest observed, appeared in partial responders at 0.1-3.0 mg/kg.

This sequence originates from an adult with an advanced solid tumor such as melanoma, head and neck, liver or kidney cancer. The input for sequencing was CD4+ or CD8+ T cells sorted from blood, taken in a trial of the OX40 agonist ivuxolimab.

The CDR3 here is CASSVDLSYNEQFF. The CDR3 DNA is TGTGCCAGCAGCGTCGACCTCTCCTACAATGAGCAGTTCTTC. The chain carries TRBV9 and TRBJ2-1; no reliable D call. The V end was cut by 2 bases, the J end by 0 bases, with 6 bases between. This CDR3 comprises 14 residues. In germline, CDR1 is SGDLS, CDR2 YYNGEE.